Here is one T cell receptor (beta chain) with its context. The antigen it recognizes is unknown. Base qualities are not recorded, but no much larger clone differs from it by a single base. Compared with germline, V lacks 5 bases and J lacks 2 bases; bases without a gene match: 8. From its cysteine to its phenylalanine, the CDR3 spans 15 amino acids. The DNA shown is the 45-base CDR3, in frame from base 1. The germline V gene encodes CDR1 SGHRS and CDR2 YFSETQ. These data come from a study of blood T cell repertoires in COVID-19 (TCRdb year 2020). In terms of the full investigation: Samples covering the acute and convalescent phases of COVID-19 were provided by collaborators in the United States, Italy and Spain. A de-identified subject ID, COVID-19 status, age in years and sex were almost always included in the sample metadata. The prospective study material was composed of cDNA or gDNA derived from T cells, B-cell-depleted T cells, or PBMCs. Deeply sampled blood TCRbeta repertoires from subjects exposed to, actively infected with, or recovered from COVID-19 were included in the dataset. The samples were drawn from the first 160 participants of the ongoing ImmuneRACE study and from over a thousand subjects provided by 6 global collaborators. The repertoires were made available in a free public database intended to serve as a resource for research on the immune response to SARS-CoV-2. Where HLA class I and class II types were available, the types were taken from metadata supplied by the sample provider, not from assay-based typing.

TCRbeta CDR3 regions were amplified from genomic DNA using the immunoSEQ Assay, a bias-controlled multiplex PCR. Per the original workflow: The number of nucleated cells in each sample was estimated from the amplification of reference gene primers within the assay. To quantify the absolute abundance of each unique TCRbeta CDR3 rearrangement, sequence reads were collapsed and filtered. For each sample, productive Simpson clonality was calculated by taking the square root of Simpson's diversity index across productive rearrangements. TCRdb mirrors the immuneACCESS table, restricted to in-frame sequences. Some clones are absent from its copies; in checked studies, under half trace to an unresolved V gene, and the reason for the others is unknown. V and J calls and clone size are copied from that table; D and trimming were computed from the DNA. Recorded for this sample are around 290,000 clones; about nine tenths of them occurred a single time. The ten largest make up less than 2% of the sample.

The study at large found these results: How much clinical and demographic metadata was included differed by source and by participant, and the metadata was provided uncurated.

Participants in the prospective study were aged roughly 18 to 95 years, lived in 20 to 25 United States geographic areas, and enrolled through a virtual design. In the prospective study, participants were assigned to cohorts based on the clinical history participants reported in a screening survey and a study questionnaire. ImmuneRACE Cohort 3 recovered participants were defined by two consecutive negative NP/OP PCR tests, healthcare professional clearance, or symptom resolution. Each participant in the prospective study had whole blood, serum and a nasopharyngeal or oropharyngeal swab collected by mobile phlebotomists. Over a roughly two-month period, participants in the prospective study had the option of providing additional blood draws and questionnaires. Prospective study blood samples were shipped either frozen or at room temperature before DNA extraction.

The receptor was isolated from a woman aged 40 to 50 who had recovered from COVID-19. The V gene is TRBV5-1 and the J gene is TRBJ2-3, with 7 junctional bases fitting TRBD2. Specimen: PBMCs or T cells enriched from blood (not recorded which). The DNA sequence is as follows: TGCGCCAGCAGTCATCACCGGGACTACACAGATACGCAGTATTTT. This gives the protein CASSHHRDYTDTQYF.